A single sample is the source of the 11 T cell receptor beta chains below, sequenced in a study of early T cells in non-severe SARS-CoV-2 infection. TCRdb recomputed calls from the 5' RACE reads with MiXCR, one row per CDR3 protein. The table has around 40,000 distinct CDR3 sequences, under 8% seen once. Sequenced here: whole blood, sampled at baseline. Receptor source: an adult who was a healthcare worker with PCR-confirmed SARS-CoV-2 infection or an uninfected control (not recorded which).

This clonotype was counted a few times. The gene calls are TRBV29-1 and TRBJ2-5; possibly TRBD2 for D (5 bases). Per the germline V gene, CDR1 is SQVTM and CDR2 is ANQGSEA. CDR3 length equals 14 residues. V shed 3 bases and J shed 2 bases, with 13 bases lying between them. In DNA form, the CDR3 reads TGCAGCGTTGAGCGGGTAGAGCAACAAGAGACCCAGTACTTC. This translates into CSVERVEQQETQYF. The full variable domain, with the rest looked up from reference TRBV29-1 and TRBJ2-5, is SAVISQKPSRDICQRGTSLTIQCQVDSQVTMMFWYRQQPGQSLTLIATANQGSEATYESGFVIDKFPISRPNLTFSTLTVSNMSPEDSSIYLCSVERVEQQETQYFGPGTRLLVL.

In its sample, this clonotype was seen many times. The gene calls are TRBV3-1 and TRBJ2-1; TRBD2 matches at 10 bases. CDR3 size: 16 residues. CDR1 and CDR2 from the germline V gene are LGHDT and YNNKEL (reference sequence). Germline trimming cut 1 base from V and 5 bases from J; bases unmatched to any gene: 5. The CDR3 spells CASSQAGAGGNNEQFF. CDR3 bases: TGTGCCAGCAGCCAAGCAGGAGCGGGAGGGAACAATGAGCAGTTCTTC.

This clonotype showed up many times. The CDR3, as DNA: TGCAGTGCTAGCTCCGGGACAGGGCTCCACGAGCAGTACTTC. It specifies CSASSGTGLHEQYF. The chain couples TRBV20-1 to TRBJ2-7; 9 bases align to TRBD1. Germline V gives CDR1 DFQATT, CDR2 SNEGSKA (reference sequence). Trimming removed 3 bases from V and 5 bases from J; junction bases left unmatched: 8. The CDR3 is 14 amino acids.

This clonotype turned up a few times. V usage is TRBV4-3 and J usage is TRBJ2-7; D gene ambiguous. V lost 0 bases, J lost 0 bases, and 9 bases lay in between. The germline V gene has CDR1 LGHNA and CDR2 YSLEER. This CDR3 contains 15 residues. CDR3 sequence reads: CASSQDEGNSYEQYF. The CDR3 nucleotides are TGCGCCAGCAGCCAAGATGAAGGGAACTCCTACGAGCAGTACTTC.

This clonotype was observed a few times. V and J are TRBV20-1 and TRBJ2-1; 12 bases map to TRBD2. CDR1 is DFQATT and CDR2 is SNEGSKA in the germline V gene (reference sequence). With 3 bases clipped from V and 2 bases from J, the junction kept 11 bases outside the gene matches. The CDR3 contains 18 residues. CDR3 coding DNA: TGCAGTGCTAGCCTCACCGGGACTAGCGGGCGCACCTACAATGAGCAGTTCTTC. The encoded protein is CSASLTGTSGRTYNEQFF.

A few counts support this clonotype. V gene TRBV5-1 combines with J gene TRBJ2-3; TRBD1 might be the D (5 bases). V dropped 6 bases and J dropped 0 bases, with 29 bases sitting between them. Germline V gene lookup returns CDR1 SGHRS and CDR2 YFSETQ. The CDR3 is made up of 20 amino acids. DNA of the CDR3: TGCGCCAGCATCCTTGTAAGGGCTGGTTACAGGAGCGAGAGCACAGATACGCAGTATTTT. Protein sequence: CASILVRAGYRSESTDTQYF.

The chain uses TRBV6-1 and TRBJ1-5; no clear D gene. The V end lost 7 bases, the J end lost 3 bases, and 13 bases lay between the germline ends. The length of the CDR3 is 14 residues. The germline V gene encodes CDR1 MNHNS and CDR2 SASEGT. The CDR3 coding sequence is TGTGCCAGCATACAATCAGGCGCCAATCAGCCCCAGCATTTT. Protein sequence: CASIQSGANQPQHF.

The CDR3 nucleotides read TGTGCCAGCTCACCACCGGAGGTAGCCCCGTTCTTC. Translating gives CASSPPEVAPFF. V is TRBV18 and J is TRBJ2-1; the D gene is possibly TRBD2 (5 bases). The CDR3 consists of 12 residues. V was pared by 0 bases and J by 15 bases, with 12 bases between. Germline-derived CDR1 and CDR2 are KGHSH and LQKENI.

This clonotype is medium-sized. V gene TRBV20-1 combines with J gene TRBJ2-7; possible D gene TRBD1, 6 bases. Looked up from germline, CDR1 is DFQATT and CDR2 is SNEGSKA (reference sequence). The CDR3 has 13 residues. With 3 bases removed from V and 0 bases from J, the gap between germline ends came to 9 bases. CDR3 in amino acids: CSARDRNSYEQYF. The CDR3 DNA sequence: TGCAGTGCTAGGGACAGAAACTCCTACGAGCAGTACTTC.

There are many counts of this clonotype. The chain links TRBV12-3 or TRBV12-4 to TRBJ1-4, with 12 bases fitting TRBD1. The junction had 4 bases not matched to a gene; V was cut back by 4 bases and J by 7 bases. This CDR3 spans 15 amino acids. The CDR3, as DNA: TGTGCCAGCAGTTCGGGACAGGGGGCAAGTGAAAAACTGTTTTTT. Translated, it gives CASSSGQGASEKLFF.

This clonotype was observed a handful of times. This chain uses TRBV5-1 with TRBJ2-7; no clear D gene. This CDR3 has 12 amino acids. Trimming cost V 4 bases and J 7 bases, with 12 bases left between them. CDR1 and CDR2 (germline): SGHRS, YFSETQ. CDR3 in amino acids: CASSVLGDEQYF. The CDR3 DNA is TGCGCCAGCAGCGTCCTAGGAGATGAGCAGTACTTC. Supplemented by reference TRBV5-1 and TRBJ2-7, the full variable domain reads KAGVTQTPRYLIKTRGQQVTLSCSPISGHRSVSWYQQTPGQGLQFLFEYFSETQRNKGNFPGRFSGRQFSNSRSEMNVSTLELGDSALYLCASSVLGDEQYFGPGTRLTVT.